Listed below are T cell receptor beta chains from one sample, sequenced in a study of metastatic and nonmetastatic thyroid tumors. MiXCR reprocessed the PCR reads for TCRdb. Among over 9,000 clones listed, less than 40% were seen once. The specimen sequenced was tumor tissue. The receptors were gathered from a female donor with papillary thyroid cancer or a benign thyroid nodule (not recorded which). Some clones in this sample may be carry-over from other donors' samples. CDR3s include the opening cysteine and the closing phenylalanine or tryptophan. The order of the fields is J gene, clone size, V gene, D gene, CDR3 DNA, CDR3 protein. The D gene is left open where the match is weak. For some rows the clone size is stated as once, few or many, or as a class when expanded; others skip it.

TRBJ2-7,NA,TRBV28,NA,TGTGCCAGCAGTTTAACCCGGACCCTAGTTTCCGAGCAGTACTTC,CASSLTRTLVSEQYF
TRBJ1-2,once,TRBV30,NA,TGTGCCTGGAGGGGGAGGGGTACTAACTATGGCTACACCTTC,CAWRGRGTNYGYTF
TRBJ2-7,medium-sized,TRBV20-1,TRBD1,TGCAGTATCCGCGGACAGGGAAACTCCTACGAGCAGTACTTC,CSIRGQGNSYEQYF
TRBJ2-7,NA,TRBV6-1,TRBD1,TGTGCCAGCAGGGATGGCACCGGGACAGGGGCGTTAGGCGAGCAGTACTTC,CASRDGTGTGALGEQYF
TRBJ2-3,medium-sized,TRBV6-2/TRBV6-3,NA,TGTGCCAGCAGTTACCCCCCGAGAAGGAGGAGCACAGATACGCAGTATTTT,CASSYPPRRRSTDTQYF
TRBJ1-5,NA,TRBV11-2,NA,TGTGCCAGCAGCTTAGATAGAGCGCAGCCCCAGCATTTT,CASSLDRAQPQHF
TRBJ2-5,many,TRBV7-2,NA,TGTGCCAGCAGCTTAGGACTCGCACCAGGAGAGACCCAGTACTTC,CASSLGLAPGETQYF
TRBJ1-2,medium-sized,TRBV12-3/TRBV12-4,TRBD1,TGTGCCAGCACCCTAGGGGCAGGGGGGGGTTGGGGCTACACCTTC,CASTLGAGGGWGYTF
TRBJ1-2,medium-sized,TRBV28,TRBD1,TGTGCCAGCAGTTCGGGACAGGTCTATGGCTACACCTTC,CASSSGQVYGYTF
TRBJ1-5,NA,TRBV5-1,TRBD1,TGCGCCAGCAGCCTAGGGACAGCGGGGGATCAGCCCCAGCATTTT,CASSLGTAGDQPQHF
TRBJ2-1,NA,TRBV5-1,TRBD2,TGCGCCAGCAGCTGGACTAGCGGGGGGGTAAATGAGCAGTTCTTC,CASSWTSGGVNEQFF
TRBJ2-5,few,TRBV10-1,TRBD1,TGCGCCAGCAGTTCATCGGGACAGGGATCAAAAGAGACCCAGTACTTC,CASSSSGQGSKETQYF
TRBJ2-3,NA,TRBV6-1,NA,TGTGCCAGCAGTCCCGCGGGGACAGATACGCAGTATTTT,CASSPAGTDTQYF
TRBJ2-2,NA,TRBV18,NA,TGTGCCAGCTCCGAGGGAGTCACCGGGGAGCTGTTTTTT,CASSEGVTGELFF
TRBJ2-3,NA,TRBV12-5,TRBD2,TGTGCTAGTGGTTTGCTAGCGGAAGATACGCAGTATTTT,CASGLLAEDTQYF
TRBJ1-5,once,TRBV20-1,NA,TGCAGTGCTAGAGATTGGCAGGGCCCTAGCAATCAGCCCCAGCATTTT,CSARDWQGPSNQPQHF
TRBJ2-2,NA,TRBV13,TRBD2,TGTGCCAGCAGCCCCGGGACTAGCGGGAGAGAGCTGAACACCGGGGAGCTGTTTTTT,CASSPGTSGRELNTGELFF
TRBJ1-1,once,TRBV18,TRBD1,TGTGCCAGCTCATTTACAGGGGACACTGAAGCTTTCTTT,CASSFTGDTEAFF
TRBJ2-7,medium-sized,TRBV2,NA,TGTGCCAGCAGTGATTGGGGGCGGGGGGAGCAGTACTTC,CASSDWGRGEQYF
TRBJ2-7,NA,TRBV11-2,TRBD1,TGTGCCAGCAGCCCGGGACAGGGGGCGTACGAGCAGTACTTC,CASSPGQGAYEQYF
TRBJ1-1,NA,TRBV7-8,NA,TGTGCCAGCAGCGGACTGGTAAAGGGCACGGGTAAGAACACTGAAGCTTTCTTT,CASSGLVKGTGKNTEAFF
TRBJ2-7,large,TRBV5-1,NA,TGCGCCAGCAGCTTGAGAGGGGGTGGTAACGAGCAGTACTTC,CASSLRGGGNEQYF
TRBJ1-6,medium-sized,TRBV6-1,NA,TGTGCCAGCAGTGAAGGCACACACCATAATTCACCCCTCCACTTT,CASSEGTHHNSPLHF
TRBJ1-2,NA,TRBV7-9,NA,TGTGCCAGCAGGGGGCCGGGAGGCTATGGCTACACCTTC,CASRGPGGYGYTF
TRBJ2-5,NA,TRBV6-1,NA,TGTGCCAGCAGCCTTGGTGCAGGGCTTGGGGAGACCCAGTACTTC,CASSLGAGLGETQYF
TRBJ1-1,NA,TRBV7-2,NA,TGTGCCAGCAGCTTAACGAACACTGAAGCTTTCTTT,CASSLTNTEAFF
TRBJ2-7,many,TRBV5-4,TRBD1,TGTGCCAGCAGCGCAACAGGGGGCAACTACGAGCAGTACTTC,CASSATGGNYEQYF
TRBJ2-3,NA,TRBV2,NA,TGTGCCAGCAACGGGTACACAGATACGCAGTATTTT,CASNGYTDTQYF
TRBJ2-7,NA,TRBV12-3/TRBV12-4,NA,TGTGCCAGCAGTTTAGTGGGCGCTACCTACGAGCAGTACTTC,CASSLVGATYEQYF
TRBJ2-3,NA,TRBV14,NA,TGTGCCAGCAGCCAAGGGGGGCATAGCACAGATACGCAGTATTTT,CASSQGGHSTDTQYF
TRBJ1-2,NA,TRBV6-2/TRBV6-3,NA,TGTGCCAGCAGTCTCATCCGGGCCTCCCGTGGCTACACCTTC,CASSLIRASRGYTF
TRBJ2-5,many,TRBV20-1,TRBD1,TGCAGTGCTGTCTCACGACAGGGACGCTCCGGGCGCGCCTTC,CSAVSRQGRSGRAF
TRBJ2-7,NA,TRBV7-8,NA,TGTGCCAGCAGCTTAGAGGCGCGGCTTAGGCAGTACTTC,CASSLEARLRQYF
TRBJ2-1,NA,TRBV7-2,NA,TGTGCCAGCAGCCCGCTACGATGGGGTGAGCAGTTCTTC,CASSPLRWGEQFF
TRBJ2-3,NA,TRBV4-1,NA,TGCGCCAGCAGCCAAGGGCAGCCATACACAGATACGCAGTATTTT,CASSQGQPYTDTQYF
TRBJ1-2,NA,TRBV5-1,TRBD1,TGCGCCAGCAGCTTGTCTCCGGGACAGGGAGACTATGGCTACACCTTC,CASSLSPGQGDYGYTF
TRBJ1-1,few,TRBV5-6,TRBD1,TGTGCCGGCACACGGACTTGGGACAGGGTGGTCACTGAAGCTTTCTTT,CAGTRTWDRVVTEAFF
TRBJ1-5,many,TRBV6-2/TRBV6-3,NA,TGTGCCAGCAGTTACTCGAATTGGGGGGATAACAATCAGCCCCAGCATTTT,CASSYSNWGDNNQPQHF
TRBJ1-6,medium-sized,TRBV20-1,TRBD1,TGCAGTGCATACAGGGGAGTAGCCTATAATTCACCCCTCCACTTT,CSAYRGVAYNSPLHF